The 19 T cell receptor beta chains below come from one sample, sequenced in a study of T-cell reconstitution after alpha-beta-depleted transplantation in children. Preparation of the TCRbeta library used unique molecular identifiers. TCRdb analysed the PCR reads with MiXCR anew, one entry per CDR3 protein. The sample has a few hundred thousand distinct CDR3 sequences, about 9.9% seen once. The sample in question was peripheral blood, obtained 180 days after TCRalphabeta/CD19-depleted stem cell transplant. Receptors were obtained from a male patient between 2 and 15 years old who had a stem cell transplant for chronic granulomatous disease, so the T cells may come from the graft donor.

This clonotype was recorded many times. The chain recombines TRBV27 with TRBJ2-2, with D uncertain. The CDR3 contains 12 residues. Per germline, CDR1 MNHEY and CDR2 SMNVEV (reference sequence). Trimming pared 2 bases from V and 7 bases from J, leaving 5 bases between. CDR3 nucleotide sequence: TGTGCCAGCAGTTTAGGATTCGGGGAGCTGTTTTTT. The encoded protein is CASSLGFGELFF.

Details on this clonotype: A read error may explain this, as a much larger clone is one base away. This rearrangement joins TRBV7-2 to TRBJ1-5; maybe TRBD1 (6 bases). V was cut by 1 base and J by 5 bases, with 9 bases left in between. CDR3 size: 14 residues. The germline V gene has CDR1 SGHTA and CDR2 FQGNSA. This CDR3 is CASSLDSGDQPQHF. CDR3 nucleotides: TGTGCCAGCAGCTTAGATTCAGGGGATCAGCCCCAGCATTTT.

This clonotype was counted many times. In DNA, the CDR3 is TGCAGCGTCGCGCAGGGACAGACACCAGGGGGGCAGTTCTTC. Its protein is CSVAQGQTPGGQFF. The V call is TRBV29-1, the J call TRBJ2-1, with 7 bases lining up with TRBD1. The V gene end was trimmed by 6 bases and the J gene end by 12 bases; junction bases not matched to a gene: 17. The CDR3 loop spans 14 amino acids. Germline CDR1 reads SQVTM; CDR2 reads ANQGSEA.

This clonotype was counted ten times or more. This chain joins TRBV5-1 and TRBJ2-1, with D possibly TRBD2 on 6 matching bases. Germline CDR1 is SGHRS and CDR2 is YFSETQ. This CDR3 is 13 amino acids long. V lost 7 bases and J 4 bases, leaving 12 bases between the germline ends. CDR3 sequence (DNA): TGCGCCAGCGTCGGCGGGAATTACAATGAGCAGTTCTTC. As protein: CASVGGNYNEQFF.

This clonotype has ten or more counts. The genes are TRBV18 and TRBJ1-3; maybe TRBD1 (6 bases). V lost 0 bases to trimming and J lost 0 bases, with 9 bases between them. The CDR3 runs 16 residues. Per the germline V gene, CDR1 is KGHSH and CDR2 is LQKENI. The CDR3 loop reads CASSPPGGHSGNTIYF. CDR3 DNA: TGTGCCAGCTCACCACCGGGGGGACACTCTGGAAACACCATATATTTT.

This clonotype was counted many times. This rearrangement joins TRBV10-2 to TRBJ2-3; 9 positions match TRBD2. This CDR3 spans 14 amino acids. Germline CDR1 is WSHSY and CDR2 is SAAADI. The V gene end was trimmed by 7 bases and the J gene end by 3 bases; junction bases not matched to a gene: 5. CDR3 in DNA: TGCGCCAGCAACCTAGCGGGAATGACAGATACGCAGTATTTT. Translated: CASNLAGMTDTQYF.

This clonotype was found many times. The chain uses TRBV24-1 and TRBJ2-3; D unresolved. This CDR3 contains 13 residues. V was trimmed by 4 bases and J by 0 bases, leaving 4 bases between them. Germline lookup yields CDR1 KGHDR and CDR2 SFDVKD. The CDR3 bases are TGTGCCACCAGTGACCGAAGCACAGATACGCAGTATTTT. Its protein product is CATSDRSTDTQYF.

In its sample, this clonotype was seen many times. This rearrangement joins TRBV20-1 to TRBJ1-6, with D possibly matching TRBD1 (5 bases). With 1 base removed from V and 7 bases from J, the gap between germline ends came to 11 bases. The germline V gene encodes CDR1 DFQATT and CDR2 SNEGSKA (reference sequence). This CDR3 is built from 14 residues. The CDR3 DNA is TGCAGTGCTAGAGTGGGGACGGGCAATTCACCCCTCCACTTT. The encoded protein is CSARVGTGNSPLHF.

This clonotype was seen ten or more times. V is TRBV10-1 and J is TRBJ2-3, with unresolved D. CDR3 length equals 14 residues. The V gene lost 2 bases and the J gene lost 6 bases, with 12 bases spanning the gap. Germline V gene data show CDR1 as WNHNN and CDR2 as SYGVQD (reference sequence). CDR3 bases: TGCGCCAGCAGTGAGATCGACACCCCGGATACGCAGTATTTT. Translation: CASSEIDTPDTQYF.

The chain employs TRBV28 and TRBJ2-2, with D hard to call. CDR3 size: 16 residues. From germline, CDR1 is MDHEN and CDR2 SYDVKM. With 2 bases removed from V and 1 base from J, the gap between germline ends came to 11 bases. The CDR3 DNA follows: TGTGCCAGCAGTTTAGAGGACGTCTTGAACACCGGGGAGCTGTTTTTT. Residues: CASSLEDVLNTGELFF.

There are many counts of this clonotype. This chain links TRBV5-6 with TRBJ2-3; no reliable D call. V lost 3 bases, J lost 14 bases, and 16 bases lay in between. The CDR3 is 12 amino acids. The V gene's germline CDR1 is SGHDT and CDR2 YYEEEE. CDR3 sequence (DNA): TGTGCCAGCAGCTACAGTGATCAGTTTCTGTATTTT. Protein product: CASSYSDQFLYF.

This clonotype was counted ten times or more. V and J are TRBV28 and TRBJ1-1; TRBD1 is a possible D gene (5 bases). CDR1 MDHEN and CDR2 SYDVKM come from the germline V gene. CDR3 length equals 11 residues. V lost 3 bases and J 10 bases, leaving 9 bases between the germline ends. The CDR3 DNA is TGTGCCAGCAGTTTGCTAGGGGTAGCTTTCTTT. It is translated as CASSLLGVAFF.

This clonotype was found many times. V gene TRBV29-1 combines with J gene TRBJ2-4, with 7 positions matching TRBD2. Germline V gene data show CDR1 as SQVTM and CDR2 as ANQGSEA. CDR3 size: 17 residues. The junction had 14 bases not matched to a gene; V was cut back by 5 bases and J by 1 base. The CDR3 DNA follows: TGCAGCGTTACCCCACTCGGAAGGGAGGGGGCCAAAAACATTCAGTACTTC. It encodes CSVTPLGREGAKNIQYF.

This clonotype was counted ten times or more. This rearrangement joins TRBV4-3 to TRBJ2-1; 9 nucleotides match TRBD2. Germline V CDR1 and CDR2: LGHNA, YSLEER. This CDR3 has 17 residues. J was trimmed by 6 bases and V by 1 base; bases with no gene match: 10. The CDR3 spells CASSQGGGGRGSNEQFF. The CDR3 nucleotides are TGCGCCAGCAGCCAAGGAGGAGGCGGGAGGGGCTCCAATGAGCAGTTCTTC.

This clonotype was detected many times. The rearrangement uses TRBV7-2 and TRBJ2-1, with a possible D match to TRBD1 (5 bases). Germline V gene lookup returns CDR1 SGHTA and CDR2 FQGNSA. Trimming left V 5 bases short and J 4 bases short, with 12 bases between. The CDR3 extends over 14 amino acids. CDR3 nucleotides: TGTGCCAGCAGCGACCGAAGGGGATACAATGAGCAGTTCTTC. Translated, it gives CASSDRRGYNEQFF.

This clonotype was observed at least ten times. The chain employs TRBV7-9 and TRBJ2-5, with a possible D match to TRBD2 (5 bases). Between the trimmed V and J ends, which lost 5 bases and 2 bases, there was a span of 9 bases. Germline V gene data show CDR1 as SEHNR and CDR2 as FQNEAQ (reference sequence). The CDR3 covers 13 residues. The CDR3 nucleotides are TGTGCCAGCAGCGGGAGTTGGCAAGAGACCCAGTACTTC. This gives the protein CASSGSWQETQYF.

This clonotype was counted ten times or more. The V and J genes are TRBV12-3 or TRBV12-4 and TRBJ2-7; TRBD1 might be the D (8 bases). The CDR3 sequence is 13 residues long. Trimming removed 8 bases at V and 3 bases at J, with 14 bases between. The CDR3 sequence is CASQTGEGYEQYF. The CDR3 DNA follows: TGTGCCAGCCAGACAGGGGAGGGCTACGAGCAGTACTTC.

Concerning this clonotype itself: A read error may explain this, as a much larger clone is one base away. This rearrangement joins TRBV10-2 to TRBJ2-7, with TRBD1 as a possible D gene (5 bases). Germline loops: CDR1 WSHSY, CDR2 SAAADI. The CDR3 totals 14 residues. The CDR3 bases are TGCCCCAGCAGTGACGGATTAGGGGTTGACGAGCAGTACTTC. It yields the protein CPSSDGLGVDEQYF.

This clonotype was counted many times. J is TRBJ1-5 and V is TRBV27; TRBD1 agrees at 9 bases. This CDR3 region has 15 residues. Per germline, CDR1 MNHEY and CDR2 SMNVEV (reference sequence). The trim removed 5 bases at V and 6 bases at J, leaving 8 bases unmatched. CDR3 sequence reads: CASSARTGVGQPQHF. The DNA for the CDR3 is TGTGCCAGCAGTGCTCGGACAGGGGTAGGTCAGCCCCAGCATTTT.